This T cell receptor beta chain originates from a study of T cell responses to AZD1222 COVID-19 vaccine. Across the whole study: Second doses at about 4 or about 12 weeks were pooled.

TCRdb's table, derived via immunoSEQ multiplex PCR, lists solely in-frame clones and lacks some. The sample carries 110,000 to 150,000 clones, roughly nine tenths recorded once. Note on this clone: What it binds is not known.

The CDR3 is made up of 16 amino acids. Deletions cut 8 bases from V and 0 bases from J, with 17 bases between. Per the germline V gene, CDR1 is MNHEY and CDR2 is SMNVEV (reference sequence). Study-wide findings and caveats: Vaccination with two AZD1222 doses was followed by a rise in Spike-specific TCR breadth and depth. Spike-spanning, vaccine-associated CD4 TCRs were dominant at 160-218 and 743-854. It should be noted that donors were predominantly white British and more often female, and clonal diversity was possibly underestimated.

Sample: peripheral blood, taken on day 0 of AZD1222 vaccination. This sequence joins TRBV27 and TRBJ2-1, with D possibly being TRBD2 (6 bases). This receptor was taken from an adult in good health. The CDR3 is CASQLGGVSSYNEQFF. The CDR3 coding sequence is TGTGCCAGCCAATTGGGAGGCGTCAGCTCCTACAATGAGCAGTTCTTC.